The 14 T cell receptor beta chains reported below all come from one sample, sequenced in a study of T cell responses to AZD1222 COVID-19 vaccine. TCRdb's table, derived via immunoSEQ multiplex PCR, lists solely in-frame clones and lacks some. The data hold about 120,000 clones, with 85% to 95% observed a single time. The sample here was peripheral blood, taken on day 0 of AZD1222 vaccination. The receptor set was obtained from an adult in good health.

The chain is built from TRBV18 and TRBJ1-2, with 7 bases aligning to TRBD1. Germline CDR1 and CDR2: KGHSH and LQKENI. V lost 3 bases and J lost 5; bases outside the gene matches: 6. This CDR3 region has 14 residues. CDR3 nucleotides: TGTGCCAGCTCACCGGGGGACAGACGATATGGCTACACCTTC. It encodes CASSPGDRRYGYTF.

The rearrangement links TRBV19 to TRBJ2-4, with D maybe TRBD2 (6 bases). Per the germline V gene, CDR1 is LNHDA and CDR2 is SQIVND (reference sequence). V gave up 0 bases and J gave up 6 bases, with 18 bases separating them. The CDR3 covers 17 residues. The CDR3: CASSIDGTSPSANIQYF. The CDR3 nucleotides are TGTGCCAGTAGTATAGATGGGACTTCCCCCAGTGCAAACATTCAGTACTTC.

The CDR3 is CASSPADINTEAFF. The CDR3 DNA reads as TGTGCCAGCTCACCCGCAGATATAAACACTGAAGCTTTCTTT. This chain joins TRBV18 and TRBJ1-1; D uncertain. The V and J ends lost 3 bases and 2 bases respectively, with 10 bases between them. The germline V gene encodes CDR1 KGHSH and CDR2 LQKENI. CDR3 size: 14 residues.

The chain carries TRBV11-2 and TRBJ2-1, with 9 positions matching TRBD2. The CDR3 covers 15 residues. Germline CDR1 reads SGHAT; CDR2 reads FQNNGV. The junction had 5 bases not matched to a gene; V was cut back by 2 bases and J by 6 bases. The CDR3 spells CASSLRSGRGNEQFF. In nucleotides, the CDR3 is TGTGCCAGCAGCTTACGTAGCGGGAGAGGCAATGAGCAGTTCTTC. Complete variable domain (other parts from reference TRBV11-2 and TRBJ2-1): EAGVAQSPRYKIIEKRQSVAFWCNPISGHATLYWYQQILGQGPKLLIQFQNNGVVDDSQLPKDRFSAERLKGVDSTLKIQPAKLEDSAVYLCASSLRSGRGNEQFFGPGTRLTVL.

CDR3 in amino acids: CASLGTPGYEQYF. The DNA of the CDR3 is TGTGCCAGCCTCGGGACCCCCGGATACGAGCAGTATTTT. The rearrangement uses TRBV28 and TRBJ2-3; perhaps D is TRBD1 or TRBD2 (5 bases each). This CDR3 is 13 amino acids long. CDR1 is MDHEN and CDR2 is SYDVKM in the germline V gene. Trimming cost V 8 bases and J 11 bases, with 20 bases left between them.

V is TRBV7-3 and J is TRBJ2-1; no definite D call. In germline, CDR1 is SGHTA, CDR2 FQGTGA. V was cut by 3 bases and J by 1 base, with 7 bases left in between. The CDR3 length is 14 residues. CDR3 region: CASSLGSSYNEQFF. DNA for the CDR3: TGTGCCAGCAGCTTGGGGTCTTCCTACAATGAGCAGTTCTTC.

The genes are TRBV24-1 and TRBJ2-3; D possibly corresponds to TRBD2 (6 bases). CDR3 length: 13 residues. Germline V gene sequence: CDR1 KGHDR, CDR2 SFDVKD. The V gene lost 8 bases and the J gene lost 3 bases, with 11 bases spanning the gap. CDR3 nucleotides: TGTGCCACCACTAGCGTAGGGACAGATACGCAGTATTTT. It is translated as CATTSVGTDTQYF.

V usage is TRBV24-1 and J usage is TRBJ1-5, with 8 nucleotides matching TRBD1. With V trimmed by 5 bases and J by 0 bases, 5 bases remained unmatched. Germline lookup yields CDR1 KGHDR and CDR2 SFDVKD. The CDR3 has 16 residues. The chain's CDR3 is CATSATGGGSNQPQHF. Here the CDR3 DNA reads TGTGCCACCAGTGCCACAGGGGGTGGTAGCAATCAGCCCCAGCATTTT.

The chain carries TRBV11-3 and TRBJ2-5; D may be TRBD1 or TRBD2 (5 bases each). Germline V gives CDR1 SGHNT, CDR2 YENEEA. V was clipped by 0 bases and J by 4 bases, with 6 bases between them. The CDR3 spans 13 residues. The chain's CDR3 is CASSLDGGETQYF. In DNA, the CDR3 is TGTGCCAGCAGCTTAGATGGGGGAGAGACCCAGTACTTC.

This chain connects TRBV6-5 to TRBJ2-5; 8 bases are a match to TRBD2. This CDR3 spans 15 amino acids. V lost 5 bases and J lost 0; bases outside the gene matches: 5. The germline V gene encodes CDR1 MNHEY and CDR2 SVGAGI. The CDR3 here is CASSLTGGYQETQYF. The CDR3 bases are TGTGCCAGCAGTCTAACGGGGGGGTACCAAGAGACCCAGTACTTC.

V and J are TRBV18 and TRBJ2-1; 12 bases are shared with TRBD2. The CDR3 sequence is 16 residues long. Trimming removed 6 bases from V and 3 bases from J; junction bases left unmatched: 6. Germline CDR1 reads KGHSH; CDR2 reads LQKENI. CDR3 loop: CASSPRLAGDYNEQFF. Here the CDR3 DNA reads TGTGCCAGCTCTCCCCGACTAGCGGGAGACTACAATGAGCAGTTCTTC.

V is TRBV10-3 and J is TRBJ1-3; 9 nucleotides line up with TRBD1. Germline CDR1 ENHRY, CDR2 SYGVKD. CDR3 size: 17 residues. Unmatched junction bases numbered 15, after V lost 8 bases and J lost 4 bases. Here the CDR3 DNA reads TGTGCCATCCATCCGGACAGGGGCTTACAACGGGGAAACACCATATATTTT. It codes for CAIHPDRGLQRGNTIYF.

This clone turned up a few times. This sequence joins TRBV2 and TRBJ2-2, with D maybe TRBD2 (6 bases). V lost 1 base, J lost 5 bases, and 8 bases lay in between. The CDR3 sequence is 14 residues long. The germline gives CDR1 SNHLY, CDR2 FYNNEI. The CDR3 is CASSEGRGTGELFF. Written as DNA, the CDR3 is TGTGCCAGCAGTGAAGGGCGGGGAACCGGGGAGCTGTTTTTT.

The genes are TRBV24-1 and TRBJ1-5; 7 bases map to TRBD1. V lost 4 bases, J lost 1 base, and 3 bases stayed unmatched. Germline-derived CDR1 and CDR2 are KGHDR and SFDVKD. The CDR3 covers 15 residues. This CDR3 reads CATSEGDSSNQPQHF. CDR3 nucleotides: TGTGCCACCAGTGAGGGGGACAGCAGCAATCAGCCCCAGCATTTT.